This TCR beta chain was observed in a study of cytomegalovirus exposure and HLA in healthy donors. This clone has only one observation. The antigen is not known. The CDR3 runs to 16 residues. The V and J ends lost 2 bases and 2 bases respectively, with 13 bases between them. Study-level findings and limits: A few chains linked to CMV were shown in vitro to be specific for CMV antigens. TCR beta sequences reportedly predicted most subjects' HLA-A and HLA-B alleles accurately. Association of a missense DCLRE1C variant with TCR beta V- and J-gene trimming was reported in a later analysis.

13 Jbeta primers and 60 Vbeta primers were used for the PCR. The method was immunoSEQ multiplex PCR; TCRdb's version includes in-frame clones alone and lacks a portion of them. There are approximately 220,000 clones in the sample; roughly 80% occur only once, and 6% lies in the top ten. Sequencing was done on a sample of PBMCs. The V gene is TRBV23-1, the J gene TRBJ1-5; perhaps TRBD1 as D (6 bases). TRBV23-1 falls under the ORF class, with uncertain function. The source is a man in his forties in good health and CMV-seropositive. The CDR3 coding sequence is TGCGCCAGCAGTCAAACCGGGACAAGCTGCAATCAGCCCCAGCATTTT. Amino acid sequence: CASSQTGTSCNQPQHF.